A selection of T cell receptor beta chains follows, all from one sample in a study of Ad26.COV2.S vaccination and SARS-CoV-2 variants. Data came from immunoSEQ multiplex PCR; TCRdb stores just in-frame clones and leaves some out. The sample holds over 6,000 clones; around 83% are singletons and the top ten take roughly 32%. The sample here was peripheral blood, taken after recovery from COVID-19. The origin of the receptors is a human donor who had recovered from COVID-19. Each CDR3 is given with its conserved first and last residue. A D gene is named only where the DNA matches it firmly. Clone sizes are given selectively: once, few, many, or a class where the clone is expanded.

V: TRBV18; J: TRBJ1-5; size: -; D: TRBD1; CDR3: CASSPGTGDYQPQHF; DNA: TGTGCCAGCTCACCAGGGACAGGGGATTATCAGCCCCAGCATTTT
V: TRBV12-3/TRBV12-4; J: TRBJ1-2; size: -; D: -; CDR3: CASSFSNYGYTF; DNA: TGTGCCAGCAGTTTTTCTAACTATGGCTACACCTTC
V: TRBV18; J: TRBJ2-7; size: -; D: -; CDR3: CASSPLSASTYEQYF; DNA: TGTGCCAGCTCACCACTCTCCGCGTCTACCTACGAGCAGTACTTC
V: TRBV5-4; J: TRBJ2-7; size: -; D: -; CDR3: CASSLEGPRGEQYF; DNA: TGTGCCAGCAGCTTGGAGGGGCCCCGGGGCGAGCAGTACTTC
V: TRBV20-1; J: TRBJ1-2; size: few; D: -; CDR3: CSASSVRGYGYTF; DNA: TGCAGTGCTAGTTCCGTCAGGGGCTATGGCTACACCTTC
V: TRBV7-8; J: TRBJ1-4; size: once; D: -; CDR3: CASSLAVGRWGEKLFF; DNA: TGTGCCAGCAGCTTAGCGGTCGGGCGATGGGGTGAAAAACTGTTTTTT
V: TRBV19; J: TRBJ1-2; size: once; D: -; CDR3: CASKGGLDYGYTF; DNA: TGTGCCAGTAAAGGGGGGTTGGACTATGGCTACACCTTC
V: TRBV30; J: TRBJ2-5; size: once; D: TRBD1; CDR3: CAWRGTGGLETQYF; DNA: TGTGCCTGGAGGGGGACAGGGGGCCTGGAGACCCAGTACTTC
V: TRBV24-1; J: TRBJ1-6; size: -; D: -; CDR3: CATSGAVGGPLHF; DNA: TGTGCCACCAGTGGGGCCGTAGGAGGCCCCCTCCACTTT
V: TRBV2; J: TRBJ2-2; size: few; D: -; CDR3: CASSAGTGELFF; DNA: TGTGCCAGCAGTGCGGGCACCGGGGAGCTGTTTTTT
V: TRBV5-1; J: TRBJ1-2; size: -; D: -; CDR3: CASSLEWGANYGYTF; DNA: TGCGCCAGCAGCTTGGAGTGGGGGGCTAACTATGGCTACACCTTC
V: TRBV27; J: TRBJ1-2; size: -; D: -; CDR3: CASSLLKTGQGAGEYGYTF; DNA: TGTGCCAGCAGTTTATTAAAGACGGGACAAGGAGCTGGTGAATATGGCTACACCTTC
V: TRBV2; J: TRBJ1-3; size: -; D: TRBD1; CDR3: CASSEAGTGDSGNTIYF; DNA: TGTGCCAGCAGTGAAGCGGGGACAGGCGACTCTGGAAACACCATATATTTT
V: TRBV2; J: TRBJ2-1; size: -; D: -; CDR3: CASSKTGGSGNEQFF; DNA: TGTGCCAGCAGCAAAACCGGCGGGTCGGGTAATGAGCAGTTCTTC
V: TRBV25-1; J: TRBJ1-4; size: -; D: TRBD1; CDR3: CASSVDRGRTNEKLFF; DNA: TGTGCCAGCAGTGTTGACAGGGGGCGGACTAATGAAAAACTGTTTTTT
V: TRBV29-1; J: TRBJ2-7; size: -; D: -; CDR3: CSVGQASSYEQYF; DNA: TGCAGCGTTGGGCAGGCTAGCTCCTACGAGCAGTACTTC
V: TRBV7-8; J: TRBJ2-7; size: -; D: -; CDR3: CASVRGKTFYEQYF; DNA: TGTGCCAGCGTCAGGGGAAAGACGTTCTACGAGCAGTACTTC
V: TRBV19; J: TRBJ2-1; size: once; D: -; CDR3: CASRNSYNEQFF; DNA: TGTGCCAGTAGGAACTCCTACAATGAGCAGTTCTTC
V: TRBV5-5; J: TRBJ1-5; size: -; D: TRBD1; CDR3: CASSLGQGLQPQHF; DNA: TGTGCCAGCAGCTTGGGACAGGGGCTACAGCCCCAGCATTTT
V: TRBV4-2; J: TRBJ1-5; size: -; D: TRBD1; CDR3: CASSPGTANSNQPQHF; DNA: TGTGCCAGCAGCCCGGGGACAGCGAATAGCAATCAGCCCCAGCATTTT
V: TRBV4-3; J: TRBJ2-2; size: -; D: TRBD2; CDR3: CASSQDTSGRAGGELFF; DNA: TGCGCCAGCAGCCAAGATACTAGCGGGAGGGCCGGCGGGGAGCTGTTTTTT
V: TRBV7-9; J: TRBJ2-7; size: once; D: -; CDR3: CASSFPGRTPSYEQYF; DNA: TGTGCCAGCAGCTTCCCAGGCCGTACTCCCTCCTACGAGCAGTACTTC
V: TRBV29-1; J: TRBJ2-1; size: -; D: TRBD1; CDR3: CSVPGTGGIYNEQFF; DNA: TGCAGCGTGCCGGGGACAGGGGGAATCTACAATGAGCAGTTCTTC
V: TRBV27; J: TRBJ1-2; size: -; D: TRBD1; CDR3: CATWDRLYGYTF; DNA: TGTGCCACCTGGGACAGACTCTATGGCTACACCTTC
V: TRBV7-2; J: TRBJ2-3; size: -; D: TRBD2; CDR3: CASSSGLAGLTDTQYF; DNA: TGTGCCAGCAGCTCCGGACTAGCGGGTTTGACAGATACGCAGTATTTT
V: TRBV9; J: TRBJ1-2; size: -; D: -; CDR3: CASSVEGFSGYTF; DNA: TGTGCCAGCAGCGTCGAGGGGTTTAGTGGCTACACCTTC
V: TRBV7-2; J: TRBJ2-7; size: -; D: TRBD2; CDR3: CASSPFPLAGVYEQYF; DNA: TGTGCCAGCAGCCCATTCCCGCTAGCGGGAGTATACGAGCAGTACTTC
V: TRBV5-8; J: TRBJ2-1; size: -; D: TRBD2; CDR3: CASSLARVAGVPGEQFF; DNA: TGTGCCAGCAGCTTGGCGAGGGTAGCGGGGGTTCCGGGAGAGCAGTTCTTC
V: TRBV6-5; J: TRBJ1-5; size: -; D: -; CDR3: CASRDPSNQPQHF; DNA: TGTGCCAGCAGGGACCCTAGCAATCAGCCCCAGCATTTT
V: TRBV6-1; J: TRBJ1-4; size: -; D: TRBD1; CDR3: CASSETGGEGEKLFF; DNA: TGTGCCAGCAGTGAGACAGGGGGTGAAGGCGAAAAACTGTTTTTT
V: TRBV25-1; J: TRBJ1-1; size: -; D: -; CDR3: CASRQGYTEAFF; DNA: TGTGCCAGCAGACAGGGTTACACTGAAGCTTTCTTT
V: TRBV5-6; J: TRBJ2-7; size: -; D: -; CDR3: CASSRRTLYEQYF; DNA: TGTGCCAGCAGCCGGCGGACACTCTACGAGCAGTACTTC
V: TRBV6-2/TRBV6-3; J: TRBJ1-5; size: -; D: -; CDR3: CASSFRGSFPGGNQPQHF; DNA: TGTGCCAGCAGCTTCCGGGGCTCCTTCCCGGGCGGCAATCAGCCCCAGCATTTT
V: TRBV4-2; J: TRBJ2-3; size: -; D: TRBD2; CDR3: CASSRAAASSGGTDTQYF; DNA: TGTGCCAGCAGCCGCGCCGCGGCCTCTAGCGGGGGCACAGATACGCAGTATTTT
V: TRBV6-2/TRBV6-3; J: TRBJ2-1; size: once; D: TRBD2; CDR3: CASSWLAGVSNEQFF; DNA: TGTGCCAGCAGCTGGCTAGCGGGAGTATCAAATGAGCAGTTCTTC
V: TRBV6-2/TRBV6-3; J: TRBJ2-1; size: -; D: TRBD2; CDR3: CASTPGTSVYNEQFF; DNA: TGTGCCAGCACCCCGGGGACTAGCGTCTACAATGAGCAGTTCTTC
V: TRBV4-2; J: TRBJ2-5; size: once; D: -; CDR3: CASSVSGTQETQYF; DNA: TGTGCCAGCAGCGTCAGCGGAACCCAAGAGACCCAGTACTTC
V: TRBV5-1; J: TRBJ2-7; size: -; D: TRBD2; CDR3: CASSLAAGGAYEQYF; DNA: TGCGCCAGCAGCTTGGCAGCGGGGGGCGCTTACGAGCAGTACTTC
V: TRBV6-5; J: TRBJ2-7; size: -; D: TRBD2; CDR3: CASSYSPSGSYEQYF; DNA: TGTGCCAGCAGTTACTCACCTAGCGGCTCCTACGAGCAGTACTTC
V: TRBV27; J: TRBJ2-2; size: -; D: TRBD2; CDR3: CASSLSKSGINTGELFF; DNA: TGTGCCAGCAGTTTATCGAAGAGCGGGATTAACACCGGGGAGCTGTTTTTT
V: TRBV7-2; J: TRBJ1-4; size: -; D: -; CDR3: CASTADLGEKLFF; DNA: TGTGCCAGCACCGCGGACCTGGGTGAAAAACTGTTTTTT
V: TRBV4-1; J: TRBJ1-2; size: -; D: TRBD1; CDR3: CASSQEGTESGYTF; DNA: TGCGCCAGCAGCCAAGAAGGGACAGAATCTGGCTACACCTTC
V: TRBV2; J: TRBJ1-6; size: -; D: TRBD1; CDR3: CASDRDPGERPLHF; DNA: TGTGCCAGCGACAGGGACCCGGGGGAAAGGCCCCTCCACTTT
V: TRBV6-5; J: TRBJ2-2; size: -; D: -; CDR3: CASSYRTVTAGELFF; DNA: TGTGCCAGCAGTTACAGGACAGTAACGGCCGGGGAGCTGTTTTTT
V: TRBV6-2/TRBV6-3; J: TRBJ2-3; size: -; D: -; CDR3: CASSPLDTQYF; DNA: TGTGCCAGCAGCCCCCTAGATACGCAGTATTTT
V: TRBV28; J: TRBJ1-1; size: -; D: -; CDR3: CASSRGGSTEAFF; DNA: TGTGCCAGCAGTCGGGGAGGTTCCACTGAAGCTTTCTTT
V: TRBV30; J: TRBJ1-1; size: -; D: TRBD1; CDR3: CAWSRLGTGNTEAFF; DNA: TGTGCCTGGAGTCGCCTCGGGACAGGGAACACTGAAGCTTTCTTT
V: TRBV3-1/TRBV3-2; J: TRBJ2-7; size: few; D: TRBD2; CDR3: CASSRPSGAGIVEQYF; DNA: TGTGCCAGCAGCCGGCCTTCAGGAGCGGGGATAGTCGAGCAGTACTTC
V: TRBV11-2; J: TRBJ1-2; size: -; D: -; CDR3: CASSLGMGIHGYTF; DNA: TGTGCCAGCAGCTTAGGGATGGGGATCCATGGCTACACCTTC
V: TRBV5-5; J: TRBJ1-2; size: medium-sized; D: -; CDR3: CASSLAGTRFYGYTF; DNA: TGTGCCAGCAGCTTGGCCGGGACTAGATTCTATGGCTACACCTTC
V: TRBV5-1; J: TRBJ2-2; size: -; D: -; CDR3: CASSLGQTTNTGELFF; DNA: TGCGCCAGCAGCTTGGGACAGACTACGAACACCGGGGAGCTGTTTTTT
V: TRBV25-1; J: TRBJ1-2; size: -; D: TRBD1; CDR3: CASLRDRGGNDGYTF; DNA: TGTGCCAGTCTCCGAGACAGGGGAGGGAATGATGGCTACACCTTC
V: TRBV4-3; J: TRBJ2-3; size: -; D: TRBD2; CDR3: CASSQDRALLAGGYTQYF; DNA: TGCGCCAGCAGCCAAGATCGGGCCTTACTAGCGGGAGGGTATACGCAGTATTTT
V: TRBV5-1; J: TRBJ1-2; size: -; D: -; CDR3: CASSLGQNGGYTF; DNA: TGCGCCAGCAGCTTGGGACAGAACGGCGGCTACACCTTC
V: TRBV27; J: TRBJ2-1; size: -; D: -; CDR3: CASNLDSPYNEQFF; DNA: TGTGCCAGCAATTTAGACTCCCCGTACAATGAGCAGTTCTTC
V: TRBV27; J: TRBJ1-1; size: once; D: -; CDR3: CASSFTWGNTEAFF; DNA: TGTGCCAGCAGTTTTACTTGGGGGAACACTGAAGCTTTCTTT
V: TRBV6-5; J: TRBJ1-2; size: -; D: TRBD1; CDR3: CASNSGTGGYGYTF; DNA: TGTGCCAGCAATTCCGGGACAGGGGGCTATGGCTACACCTTC
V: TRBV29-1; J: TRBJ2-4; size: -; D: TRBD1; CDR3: CSVGGTGSLNIQYF; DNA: TGCAGCGTTGGGGGGACAGGTTCTTTAAACATTCAGTACTTC
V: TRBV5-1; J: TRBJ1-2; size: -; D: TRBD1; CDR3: CASSSQGDYGYTF; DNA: TGCGCCAGCAGCTCCCAGGGGGACTATGGCTACACCTTC